In its sample, the clone carrying this T cell receptor beta chain was seen a few times. Antigen specificity is unknown. V was pared by 5 bases and J by 1 base, with 12 bases between. The CDR3 contains 14 residues. Germline V gene sequence: CDR1 SEHNR, CDR2 FQNEAQ (reference sequence). The protocol was immunoSEQ multiplex PCR, while the TCRdb copy is restricted to in-frame clones and leaves out a portion. Of roughly 140,000 clones listed, around 88% are singletons. This sample is part of a study of T cell responses to AZD1222 COVID-19 vaccine. Study-wide findings and caveats: Close to half of spike-specific TCRs reportedly recognize unmutated variant regions.

The sequencing used peripheral blood, collected on day 0 of AZD1222 vaccination. This clonotype was obtained from an adult in good health. V and J are TRBV7-9 and TRBJ2-7; tentatively, D is TRBD1 (6 bases). Written as DNA, the CDR3 is TGTGCCAGCAGCCAGTCAGGGGCATCCTACGAGCAGTACTTC. As protein: CASSQSGASYEQYF.